The clone carrying this T cell receptor (beta chain) was counted many times. What it binds is not known. Quantitative 5'-RACE with molecular barcodes produced the TCR beta libraries. TCRdb redid the calling of the 5' RACE reads with MiXCR, one entry per CDR3 protein. There are a few hundred thousand distinct CDR3 sequences in the sample; approximately 7.3% occur only once, and 14% lies in the top ten. V shed 3 bases and J shed 5 bases, with 14 bases lying between them. The V gene's germline CDR1 is MGHRA and CDR2 YSYEKL. This CDR3 is built from 14 residues. The sample is drawn from a study of CD8 T cells in ankylosing spondylitis. Overall study findings and caveats: A motif of 7 to 9 highly homologous TCR beta variants was seen as apparently characteristic of ankylosing spondylitis blood.

The genes are TRBV4-1 and TRBJ2-7, with a tentative D call TRBD2 (6 bases). This receptor was taken from a male donor with ankylosing spondylitis. The sequenced material came from blood, either unsorted or a sorted T cell fraction (not recorded which). The CDR3 DNA reads as TGCGCCAGCAGCCATAAGGGACTGAGGGACGAGCAGTACTTC. Translating gives CASSHKGLRDEQYF.